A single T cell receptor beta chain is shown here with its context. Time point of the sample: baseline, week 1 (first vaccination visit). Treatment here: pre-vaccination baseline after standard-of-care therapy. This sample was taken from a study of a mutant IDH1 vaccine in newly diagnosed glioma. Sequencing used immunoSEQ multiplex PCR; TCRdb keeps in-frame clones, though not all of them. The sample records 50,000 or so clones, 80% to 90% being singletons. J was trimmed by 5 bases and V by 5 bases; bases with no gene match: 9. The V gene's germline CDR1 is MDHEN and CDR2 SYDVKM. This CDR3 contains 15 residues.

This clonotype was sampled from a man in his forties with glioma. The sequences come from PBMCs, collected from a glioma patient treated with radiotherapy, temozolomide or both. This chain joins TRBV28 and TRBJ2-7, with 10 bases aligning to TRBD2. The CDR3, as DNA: TGTGCCAGCAGTATCCCTAGCGGGAGCTTTAACGAGCAGTACTTC. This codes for CASSIPSGSFNEQYF.